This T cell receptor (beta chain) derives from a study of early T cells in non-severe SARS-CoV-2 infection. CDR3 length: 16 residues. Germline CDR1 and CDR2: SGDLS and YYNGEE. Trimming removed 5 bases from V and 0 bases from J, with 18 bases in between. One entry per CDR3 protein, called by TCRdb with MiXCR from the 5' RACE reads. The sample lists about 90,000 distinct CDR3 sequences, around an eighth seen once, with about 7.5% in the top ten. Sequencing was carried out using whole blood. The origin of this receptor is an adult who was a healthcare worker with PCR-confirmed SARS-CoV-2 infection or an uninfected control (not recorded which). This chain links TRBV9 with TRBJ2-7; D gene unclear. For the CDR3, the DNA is TGTGCCAGCAGTTCGAGCAGGCGTACACCCTCCTACGAGCAGTACTTC. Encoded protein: CASSSSRRTPSYEQYF.